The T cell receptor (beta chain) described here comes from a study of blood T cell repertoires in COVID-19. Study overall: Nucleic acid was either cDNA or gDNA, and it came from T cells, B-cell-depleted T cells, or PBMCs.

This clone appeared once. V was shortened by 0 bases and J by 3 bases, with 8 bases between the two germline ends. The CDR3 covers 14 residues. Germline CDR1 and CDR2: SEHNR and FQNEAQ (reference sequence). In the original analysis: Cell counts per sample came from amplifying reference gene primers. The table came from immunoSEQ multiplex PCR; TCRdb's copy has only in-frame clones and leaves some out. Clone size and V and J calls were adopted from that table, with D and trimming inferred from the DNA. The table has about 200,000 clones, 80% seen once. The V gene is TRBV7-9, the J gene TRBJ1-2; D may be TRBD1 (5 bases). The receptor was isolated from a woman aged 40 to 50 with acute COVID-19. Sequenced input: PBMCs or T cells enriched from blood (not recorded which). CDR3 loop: CASSLAGRDYGYTF. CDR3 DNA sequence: TGTGCCAGCAGCTTAGCAGGCAGGGACTATGGCTACACCTTC.